The next 7 T cell receptor beta chains were all read from a single sample in a study of cytomegalovirus exposure and HLA in healthy donors. TCRdb keeps only in-frame clones here, not all; method: immunoSEQ multiplex PCR. This sample carries more than 300,000 clones, 80% to 90% of them seen once, and the ten largest clones take approximately 0.84%. Specimen: PBMCs. The receptors come from a woman under 30 in good health and CMV-seronegative.

The V and J genes are TRBV4-1 and TRBJ2-7, with D perhaps TRBD2 (6 bases). The germline gives CDR1 MGHRA, CDR2 YSYEKL. V was cut by 1 base and J by 0 bases, with 13 bases left in between. The CDR3 has 16 amino acids. The CDR3 reads CASSQVGGAHSYEQYF. The CDR3 region has the DNA TGCGCCAGCAGCCAAGTCGGCGGGGCCCACTCCTACGAGCAGTACTTC.

This chain joins TRBV5-1 and TRBJ1-1; 7 bases line up with TRBD1. There are 16 residues in the CDR3. V shed 0 bases and J 1 base; nucleotides not matched to a gene: 6. CDR1 and CDR2 from the germline V gene are SGHRS and YFSETQ. As DNA, the CDR3 is TGCGCCAGCAGCTTGGGCGGGACAGCTCAGAACACTGAAGCTTTCTTT. It specifies CASSLGGTAQNTEAFF.

The V and J genes are TRBV7-2 and TRBJ1-4; no reliable D call. Germline V gene lookup returns CDR1 SGHTA and CDR2 FQGNSA. V dropped 5 bases and J dropped 0 bases, with 13 bases sitting between them. The CDR3 is 16 residues long. The CDR3 DNA reads TGTGCCAGCAGCATACTCGCCGTCGCAACTAATGAAAAACTGTTTTTT. Translated: CASSILAVATNEKLFF.

The chain joins TRBV10-3 to TRBJ2-7; D gene unclear. Germline loops: CDR1 ENHRY, CDR2 SYGVKD. V lost 6 bases and J 0 bases, leaving 6 bases between the germline ends. This CDR3 has 12 residues. CDR3 DNA sequence: TGTGCCATCAGCCGTCCCTCCTACGAGCAGTACTTC. Protein product: CAISRPSYEQYF.

The chain combines TRBV6-1 with TRBJ1-1; D unclear. Germline V CDR1 and CDR2: MNHNS, SASEGT. V was trimmed by 6 bases and J by 3 bases, leaving 14 bases between them. The CDR3 covers 14 residues. The CDR3 region is CASSAAVGYTEAFF. As DNA, the CDR3 is TGTGCCAGCAGCGCCGCCGTCGGGTACACTGAAGCTTTCTTT.

This chain uses TRBV4-1 with TRBJ2-2, with 7 bases identical to TRBD2. Trimming removed 6 bases from V and 1 base from J; junction bases left unmatched: 5. CDR1 and CDR2 (germline): MGHRA, YSYEKL. This CDR3 region has 15 residues. CDR3: CASSQSGVNTGELFF. CDR3 nucleotides: TGCGCCAGCAGTCAGAGCGGGGTGAACACCGGGGAGCTGTTTTTT.

The rearrangement joins TRBV28 to TRBJ2-7, with 8 bases fitting TRBD2. This CDR3 region has 14 residues. Germline trimming cut 7 bases from V and 4 bases from J; bases unmatched to any gene: 9. CDR1 and CDR2 (germline): MDHEN, SYDVKM. The CDR3 coding sequence is TGTGCCAGCATCCGCACTAGCGGACGATACGAGCAGTACTTC. Translated, it gives CASIRTSGRYEQYF.